This paragraph reports one T cell receptor (beta chain). Its specificity is unknown. PCR employed 60 Vbeta and 13 Jbeta primers. The assay was immunoSEQ multiplex PCR, and TCRdb's table has in-frame clones only and misses some. The sample carries about 150,000 clones, roughly 80% recorded once. Each donor's status was that of a healthy bone marrow donor. Germline assignment: CDR1 LNHDA and CDR2 SQIVND (reference sequence). Trimming at V came to 6 bases and at J to 4 bases, leaving 8 bases not matched to a gene. The CDR3 has 14 residues. The sample originates from a study of cytomegalovirus exposure and HLA in healthy donors. Findings and caveats of the study: Some V segments, TRBV6-2 and TRBV6-3 among them, were indistinguishable and were therefore excluded. Reportedly, TCR beta sequences accurately predicted HLA-A and HLA-B alleles in most subjects.

Sequenced material: PBMCs. This clonotype originated in a man between 45 and 60 years old in good health and CMV-seropositive. The chain uses TRBV19 and TRBJ1-1; the match to TRBD1 covers 7 bases. In nucleotides, the CDR3 is TGTGCCAGTAGGAGAGACAGGGTGGTCACTGAAGCTTTCTTT. Translating it yields CASRRDRVVTEAFF. The full variable domain, completed using reference TRBV19 and TRBJ1-1, is DGGITQSPKYLFRKEGQNVTLSCEQNLNHDAMYWYRQDPGQGLRLIYYSQIVNDFQKGDIAEGYSVSREKKESFPLTVTSAQKNPTAFYLCASRRDRVVTEAFFGQGTRLTVV.